A single sample gave rise to the 10 T cell receptor beta chains below, sequenced in a study of cytomegalovirus exposure and HLA in healthy donors listed by TCRdb under 2017. Preparation of the library involved the immunoSEQ multiplex PCR assay. Here the immuneACCESS table is served through TCRdb, limited to in-frame sequences with V and J called. Missing clones are a known gap in these copies; in checked studies unresolved V genes cover under half, and the rest lacks a known reason. In all, the sample holds some 180,000 clones, and around nine tenths of those were seen once. Approximately 7.7% of the sample is in the top ten clones. The sample consisted of PBMCs. The receptors come from a man aged 30 to 45 in good health and CMV-seropositive.

This rearrangement joins TRBV9 to TRBJ2-2; D might be TRBD1 (6 bases). The CDR3 loop spans 18 amino acids. Germline lookup yields CDR1 SGDLS and CDR2 YYNGEE. Deletions cut 0 bases from V and 3 bases from J, with 18 bases between. CDR3 sequence: CASSVAQERGFDTGELFF. The CDR3 bases are TGTGCCAGCAGCGTAGCGCAAGAGAGGGGGTTCGACACCGGGGAGCTGTTTTTT.

This rearrangement joins TRBV28 to TRBJ2-2; D perhaps matches TRBD1 (6 bases). The CDR3 has 18 amino acids. Germline CDR1 and CDR2: MDHEN and SYDVKM. Trimming left V 5 bases short and J 3 bases short, with 22 bases between. CDR3 sequence reads: CASSPASTGPVDTGELFF. The CDR3 coding sequence is TGTGCCAGCAGTCCGGCCTCGACAGGCCCGGTAGACACCGGGGAGCTGTTTTTT. The full variable domain, rest sourced from reference TRBV28 and TRBJ2-2, is DVKVTQSSRYLVKRTGEKVFLECVQDMDHENMFWYRQDPGLGLRLIYFSYDVKMKEKGDIPEGYSVSREKKERFSLILESASTNQTSMYLCASSPASTGPVDTGELFFGEGSRLTVL.

The V gene is TRBV9, the J gene TRBJ2-3, with 8 bases identical to TRBD2. The CDR3 has 18 residues. Germline lookup yields CDR1 SGDLS and CDR2 YYNGEE. V gave up 0 bases and J gave up 9 bases; unmatched junction bases: 18. CDR3 sequence (DNA): TGTGCCAGCAGCGTAGAGGTTTTTGGCGGGGGGCGTCTAGACACGCAGTATTTT. This gives the protein CASSVEVFGGGRLDTQYF.

The genes are TRBV2 and TRBJ2-7, with 10 bases lining up with TRBD1. Trimming removed 5 bases from V and 3 bases from J; junction bases left unmatched: 4. Germline lookup yields CDR1 SNHLY and CDR2 FYNNEI. The CDR3 has 14 residues. CDR3 in DNA: TGTGCCAGCAGTCCCAGGGACAGGGGCTACGAGCAGTACTTC. Residues: CASSPRDRGYEQYF.

The chain joins TRBV6-5 to TRBJ1-1, with 9 bases aligning to TRBD1. Germline loops: CDR1 MNHEY, CDR2 SVGAGI. The CDR3 runs 14 residues. The J segment lost 2 bases and the V segment lost 5 bases, leaving 3 bases of the junction unmatched. This chain's CDR3 is CASSLQGANTEAFF. The DNA of the CDR3 is TGTGCCAGCAGTCTACAGGGGGCAAACACTGAAGCTTTCTTT.

The chain recombines TRBV28 with TRBJ2-1, with D unresolved. Per germline, CDR1 MDHEN and CDR2 SYDVKM. Trimming shortened V by 9 bases and J by 3 bases, and 9 bases separated the two germline ends. The CDR3 length is 12 residues. The CDR3 DNA is TGTGCCAGTGGTAGGGACTACAATGAGCAGTTCTTC. This sequence encodes CASGRDYNEQFF.

This clone occurred once. The rearrangement joins TRBV7-6 to TRBJ1-1; unclear D gene. This CDR3 is built from 11 residues. Trimming stripped 8 bases from V and 7 bases from J, with 11 bases between. Germline CDR1 SGHVS, CDR2 FNYEAQ. The DNA of the CDR3 is TGTGCCAGCTCTACAGAAAGTGAAGCTTTCTTT. This translates into CASSTESEAFF.

V usage is TRBV6-6 and J usage is TRBJ1-5; D might be TRBD1 (5 bases). Trimming removed 8 bases from V and 5 bases from J, with 10 bases in between. CDR1 and CDR2 (germline): MNHNY, SVGAGI (reference sequence). The CDR3 spans 12 residues. DNA of the CDR3: TGTGCCAGCGGGGGGGGATATCAGCCCCAGCATTTT. Protein: CASGGGYQPQHF.

The chain carries TRBV11-3 and TRBJ2-3; D is tentatively TRBD1 or TRBD2 (6 bases each). V was cut by 4 bases and J by 1 base, with 15 bases left in between. This CDR3 is 16 amino acids long. From germline, CDR1 is SGHNT and CDR2 YENEEA. The CDR3 bases are TGTGCCAGCAGCTCCCGAGGGGGGCTCGGCACAGATACGCAGTATTTT. Translating gives CASSSRGGLGTDTQYF.

The CDR3 DNA follows: TGTGCCAGCAGTTACGGGACAGCCTCCTACAATGAGCAGTTCTTC. Translating it yields CASSYGTASYNEQFF. The chain has TRBV6-5 and TRBJ2-1; 7 positions match TRBD1. The CDR3 runs to 15 residues. Germline trimming cut 2 bases from V and 0 bases from J; bases unmatched to any gene: 1. The germline CDR1 and CDR2 sequences are MNHEY and SVGAGI.